The next 30 T cell receptor beta chains were all read from a single sample in a study of blood T cell repertoires in COVID-19. TCRdb's table, derived via immunoSEQ multiplex PCR, lists solely in-frame clones and lacks some. Found here are 130,000 to 150,000 clones, about 88% of them singletons; the top ten hold 2.6%. Specimen: peripheral blood. All receptors come from a human donor with acute or convalescent COVID-19. The donor label of this sample is uncertain.

This chain uses TRBV7-9 with TRBJ2-1, with D unclear. The CDR3 has 13 amino acids. V lost 5 bases, J lost 1 base, and 6 bases lay in between. Germline V lookup: CDR1 SEHNR, CDR2 FQNEAQ (reference sequence). The CDR3 protein is CASSRGSYNEQFF. Written as DNA, the CDR3 is TGTGCCAGCAGCCGCGGATCCTACAATGAGCAGTTCTTC.

The chain joins TRBV5-6 to TRBJ1-1; D might be TRBD1 (6 bases). Trimming stripped 6 bases from V and 0 bases from J, with 12 bases between. CDR3 length equals 14 residues. Germline V gene lookup returns CDR1 SGHDT and CDR2 YYEEEE. CDR3 sequence (DNA): TGTGCCAGCAAACAGGGCAGGTTGAACACTGAAGCTTTCTTT. This sequence encodes CASKQGRLNTEAFF.

This chain uses TRBV7-9 with TRBJ2-7, with TRBD1 matching 7 bases. Germline V gene lookup returns CDR1 SEHNR and CDR2 FQNEAQ (reference sequence). This CDR3 is 14 amino acids long. V gave up 5 bases and J gave up 0 bases; unmatched junction bases: 4. The CDR3, as DNA: TGTGCCAGCAGCACCGCAGGGGGCTCCTACGAGCAGTACGTC. Translated: CASSTAGGSYEQYV.

The rearrangement joins TRBV5-4 to TRBJ1-1; D is unresolved. In germline, CDR1 is SGHNT, CDR2 YYREEE (reference sequence). This CDR3 comprises 15 residues. Trimming took off 0 bases at V and 0 bases at J, with 9 bases between the two ends. This chain's CDR3 is CASSLAGGMNTEAFF. CDR3 nucleotide sequence: TGTGCCAGCAGCTTGGCCGGCGGGATGAACACTGAAGCTTTCTTT.

The chain uses TRBV6-5 and TRBJ1-1; possibly TRBD1 for D (6 bases). The CDR3 has 14 amino acids. Germline CDR1 and CDR2: MNHEY and SVGAGI. The ends were cut back, 7 bases at V and 1 base at J, with 13 bases in the middle. The CDR3 reads CASMTGGWNTEAFF. In nucleotides, the CDR3 is TGTGCCAGCATGACGGGGGGCTGGAACACTGAAGCTTTCTTT.

The gene calls are TRBV6-2 or TRBV6-3 and TRBJ2-1; TRBD2 agrees at 7 bases. J was trimmed by 6 bases and V by 0 bases; bases with no gene match: 2. The CDR3 covers 14 residues. CDR1 and CDR2 from the germline V gene are MNHEY and SVGEGT. CDR3 nucleotide sequence: TGTGCCAGCAGTTACTCGTGGACTAGCAATGAGCAGTTCTTC. It encodes CASSYSWTSNEQFF.

This chain joins TRBV27 and TRBJ1-1, with a tentative D call TRBD1 (6 bases). CDR1 is MNHEY, CDR2 SMNVEV, per germline (reference sequence). V lost 4 bases and J 6 bases, leaving 18 bases between the germline ends. This CDR3 comprises 15 residues. The CDR3 DNA reads as TGTGCCAGCAGTTCAAGCGCCGCAGGGGAGCCTGAAGCTTTCTTT. Protein: CASSSSAAGEPEAFF.

The chain couples TRBV6-4 to TRBJ2-2, with 10 bases fitting TRBD2. The CDR3 covers 20 residues. After removal of 0 bases from V and 6 bases from J, the junction contained 16 bases not matched to a gene. The germline V gene has CDR1 MRHNA and CDR2 SNTAGT. CDR3 sequence: CASSDSASGRRLGFPGELFF. The CDR3 nucleotides are TGTGCCAGCAGTGACTCCGCTAGCGGGAGACGGTTAGGGTTCCCCGGGGAGCTGTTTTTT.

The chain links TRBV30 to TRBJ1-2; no definite D call. This CDR3 has 12 amino acids. Trimming pared 3 bases from V and 2 bases from J, leaving 7 bases between. From germline, CDR1 is GTSNPN and CDR2 SVGIG (reference sequence). The CDR3 DNA is TGTGCCTGGAGCGAGTTGAACTATGGCTACACCTTC. Its translation is CAWSELNYGYTF.

The V gene is TRBV7-8, the J gene TRBJ2-7; TRBD2 might be the D (6 bases). Trimming stripped 5 bases from V and 2 bases from J, with 10 bases between. CDR3 length equals 13 residues. Germline lookup yields CDR1 SGHVS and CDR2 FQNEAQ. The CDR3 spells CASSTGLTYEQYV. The CDR3 region has the DNA TGTGCCAGCAGCACGGGACTGACCTACGAGCAGTACGTC.

The chain joins TRBV2 to TRBJ1-6; TRBD1 is a possible D gene (5 bases). Trimming cost V 4 bases and J 6 bases, with 13 bases left between them. CDR3 length: 15 amino acids. Germline CDR1 reads SNHLY; CDR2 reads FYNNEI. The CDR3 loop is CASSVSGQGNSPLHF. Here the CDR3 DNA reads TGTGCCAGCAGTGTGAGCGGGCAGGGTAATTCACCCCTCCACTTT. The complete variable domain, with remaining parts taken from reference TRBV2 and TRBJ1-6, reads EPEVTQTPSHQVTQMGQEVILRCVPISNHLYFYWYRQILGQKVEFLVSFYNNEISEKSEIFDDQFSVERPDGSNFTLKIRSTKLEDSAMYFCASSVSGQGNSPLHFGNGTRLTVT.

The chain links TRBV19 to TRBJ2-7, with 9 bases that match TRBD1. There are 14 residues in the CDR3. Germline-derived CDR1 and CDR2 are LNHDA and SQIVND (reference sequence). J was trimmed by 3 bases and V by 1 base; bases with no gene match: 1. CDR3 DNA: TGTGCCAGTAGTATAGGGACAGGGGACTACGAGCAGTACTTC. Translated, it gives CASSIGTGDYEQYF.

This sequence joins TRBV9 and TRBJ1-6, with TRBD1 matching 10 bases. V gave up 4 bases and J gave up 9 bases; unmatched junction bases: 7. Germline V gene data show CDR1 as SGDLS and CDR2 as YYNGEE. CDR3 length: 15 amino acids. For the CDR3, the DNA is TGTGCCAGCAGCCCTGGACAGGGGGATAGTTCACCCCTCCACTTT. Translating gives CASSPGQGDSSPLHF.

This clone has only one observation. The genes are TRBV9 and TRBJ1-5, with D tentatively TRBD1 (5 bases). V was pared by 0 bases and J by 5 bases, with 9 bases between. The CDR3 sequence is 14 residues long. CDR1 and CDR2 (germline): SGDLS, YYNGEE. CDR3 in amino acids: CASSVGQGDQPQHF. The CDR3 region has the DNA TGTGCCAGCAGCGTAGGGCAGGGTGATCAGCCCCAGCATTTT.

This chain links TRBV4-3 with TRBJ1-1; D gene ambiguous. Germline assignment: CDR1 LGHNA and CDR2 YSLEER. There are 13 residues in the CDR3. The V end lost 3 bases, the J end lost 4 bases, and 9 bases lay between the germline ends. In DNA, the CDR3 is TGCGCCAGCAGCCAGGAACAGTCCACTGAAGCTTTCTTT. This encodes CASSQEQSTEAFF.

The CDR3 here is CASSLDRAYYNSPLHF. CDR3 nucleotide sequence: TGTGCCAGCAGCTTGGACAGGGCATACTATAATTCACCCCTCCACTTT. The chain recombines TRBV5-5 with TRBJ1-6, with TRBD1 as a possible D gene (6 bases). The V gene's germline CDR1 is SGHKS and CDR2 YYEKEE (reference sequence). The CDR3 consists of 16 residues. The V and J ends lost 0 bases and 3 bases respectively, with 10 bases between them.

The rearrangement joins TRBV7-3 to TRBJ2-3, with D possibly being TRBD1 (6 bases). V lost 2 bases and J lost 7, with 7 bases in between. CDR1 is SGHTA and CDR2 is FQGTGA in the germline V gene. This CDR3 region has 12 residues. For the CDR3, the DNA is TGTGCCAGCAGCTTAGACAGGCATACGCAGTATTTT. Amino acid sequence: CASSLDRHTQYF.

The chain recombines TRBV27 with TRBJ2-7; possible D gene TRBD1, 6 bases. The CDR3 contains 13 residues. The ends were cut back, 5 bases at V and 3 bases at J, with 11 bases in the middle. The germline V gene has CDR1 MNHEY and CDR2 SMNVEV (reference sequence). In DNA, the CDR3 is TGTGCCAGCAGTCCAGGGGTTTTCTACGAGCAGTACTTC. Its translation is CASSPGVFYEQYF.

The chain has TRBV3-1 (or the pseudogene TRBV3-2) and TRBJ1-2; 7 nucleotides match TRBD1. CDR3 length: 14 amino acids. After removal of 0 bases from V and 2 bases from J, the junction contained 0 bases not matched to a gene. Germline CDR1 reads LGHDT; CDR2 reads YNNKEL (reference sequence). In DNA form, the CDR3 reads TGTGCCAGCAGCCAAGAGGGACAGAACTATGGCTACACCTTC. Its protein is CASSQEGQNYGYTF.

This clone was seen a single time. The chain employs TRBV7-3 and TRBJ2-1, with 13 positions matching TRBD2. The germline V gene has CDR1 SGHTA and CDR2 FQGTGA. This CDR3 is 17 amino acids long. Unmatched junction bases numbered 9, after V lost 5 bases and J lost 5 bases. The CDR3 loop is CASSKLAGGPPHNEQFF. CDR3 sequence (DNA): TGTGCCAGCAGCAAACTAGCGGGGGGGCCGCCCCACAATGAGCAGTTCTTC.

The chain uses TRBV6-5 and TRBJ1-4, with TRBD1 matching 7 bases. The V gene end was trimmed by 8 bases and the J gene end by 14 bases; junction bases not matched to a gene: 14. Germline V gives CDR1 MNHEY, CDR2 SVGAGI. This CDR3 region has 13 residues. The CDR3 coding sequence is TGTGCCAGCCGACAGGGCCAAACGCCGGCGCTGTTTTTT. Translation: CASRQGQTPALFF.

This clone was counted a few times. The chain joins TRBV3-1 (or the pseudogene TRBV3-2) to TRBJ1-2, with D maybe TRBD1 (5 bases). The V gene lost 7 bases and the J gene lost 7 bases, with 13 bases spanning the gap. Germline CDR1 LGHDT, CDR2 YNNKEL (reference sequence). The CDR3 is 12 amino acids. The CDR3 protein is CASTGGDLGYTF. The CDR3 DNA sequence: TGTGCCAGCACCGGGGGGGATCTTGGCTACACCTTC.

The chain carries TRBV7-2 and TRBJ1-5; TRBD1 matches 7 bases. CDR1 SGHTA and CDR2 FQGNSA come from the germline V gene. With 5 bases clipped from V and 7 bases from J, the junction kept 11 bases outside the gene matches. CDR3 length equals 15 residues. CDR3 nucleotide sequence: TGTGCCAGCAGCCCAGAGGCACAGGGGCAACAGCCCCAGCATTTT. Translated, it gives CASSPEAQGQQPQHF.

This clone showed up many times. V gene TRBV7-9 combines with J gene TRBJ1-1; D remains unclear. Germline assignment: CDR1 SEHNR and CDR2 FQNEAQ (reference sequence). CDR3 size: 19 residues. Trimming pared 2 bases from V and 0 bases from J, leaving 22 bases between. The CDR3 protein is CASSLLIGRSQQMNTEAFF. CDR3 coding DNA: TGTGCCAGCAGCTTACTTATTGGCCGGAGCCAACAAATGAACACTGAAGCTTTCTTT.

The CDR3 loop reads CASTTSPGTEAFF. The CDR3 DNA is TGTGCCAGCACCACAAGCCCGGGAACTGAAGCTTTCTTT. The chain uses TRBV11-2 and TRBJ1-1, with D unresolved. The CDR3 contains 13 residues. Germline CDR1 SGHAT, CDR2 FQNNGV. Trimming stripped 7 bases from V and 5 bases from J, with 14 bases between.

The chain joins TRBV7-6 to TRBJ2-2; TRBD2 matches 12 bases. CDR1 is SGHVS, CDR2 FNYEAQ, per germline. The CDR3 is made up of 17 amino acids. The V gene end was trimmed by 2 bases and the J gene end by 6 bases; junction bases not matched to a gene: 7. The CDR3 spells CASSLLAGGPIPGELFF. DNA of the CDR3: TGTGCCAGCAGCTTACTAGCGGGGGGGCCTATTCCCGGGGAGCTGTTTTTT. Full variable domain (remainder filled in from reference TRBV7-6 and TRBJ2-2): GAGVSQSPRYKVTKRGQDVALRCDPISGHVSLYWYRQALGQGPEFLTYFNYEAQQDKSGLPNDRFSAERPEGSISTLTIQRTEQRDSAMYRCASSLLAGGPIPGELFFGEGSRLTVL.

The V call is TRBV24-1, the J call TRBJ1-3, with 7 bases fitting TRBD1. The CDR3 length is 17 residues. With 5 bases clipped from V and 4 bases from J, the junction kept 13 bases outside the gene matches. Germline V CDR1 and CDR2: KGHDR, SFDVKD. The CDR3 sequence is CATSAALGQVDGNTIYF. CDR3 in DNA: TGTGCCACCAGTGCAGCCCTTGGACAGGTAGACGGAAACACCATATATTTT.

The V call is TRBV6-1, the J call TRBJ1-5, with unresolved D. The length of the CDR3 is 13 residues. Trimming took off 2 bases at V and 2 bases at J, with 4 bases between the two ends. Germline CDR1 reads MNHNS; CDR2 reads SASEGT. The CDR3 sequence: CASSETGNQPQHF. For the CDR3, the DNA is TGTGCCAGCAGTGAAACAGGCAATCAGCCCCAGCATTTT.

The gene calls are TRBV18 and TRBJ1-5; maybe TRBD1 (5 bases). CDR1 KGHSH and CDR2 LQKENI come from the germline V gene. The CDR3 has 15 amino acids. The germline V and J ends were trimmed by 3 bases and 3 bases, with 12 bases remaining between them. The CDR3 bases are TGTGCCAGCTCACCGGCGGCCAGGGCCAATCAGCCCCAGCATTTT. It specifies CASSPAARANQPQHF.

This chain links TRBV12-5 with TRBJ1-2, with TRBD1 identical over 9 bases. The CDR3 has 16 residues. V lost 2 bases, J lost 6 bases, and 10 bases stayed unmatched. Germline CDR1 is LGHNT and CDR2 is FRNRAP. CDR3 DNA: TGTGCTAGTGGTTTGATACCCGGGACAGGGCAAGATGGCTACACCTTC. Encoded protein: CASGLIPGTGQDGYTF. The full variable domain, in which reference TRBV12-5 and TRBJ1-2 provide the parts outside the CDR3, is DARVTQTPRHKVTEMGQEVTMRCQPILGHNTVFWYRQTMMQGLELLAYFRNRAPLDDSGMPKDRFSAEMPDATLATLKIQPSEPRDSAVYFCASGLIPGTGQDGYTFGSGTRLTVV.